The 15 T cell receptor beta chains below come from one sample, sequenced in a study of CD8 T cells in Susac syndrome. Random-hexamer reverse transcription was applied to about 0.45 to 1 ug RNA. In TCRdb, the immunoSEQ multiplex PCR reads were re-called with MiXCR into one record per CDR3 protein. The repertoire includes roughly 160,000 distinct CDR3 sequences, more than 90% of them detected once, and about 0.13% sits in the top ten. The sequenced material came from CD4+ T cells from PBMCs. The receptors stem from a human donor in good health.

The V and J genes are TRBV20-1 and TRBJ1-4, with TRBD1 as a possible D gene (5 bases). Germline CDR1 is DFQATT and CDR2 is SNEGSKA (reference sequence). The CDR3 runs 14 residues. V dropped 6 bases and J dropped 0 bases, with 11 bases sitting between them. The CDR3, as DNA: TGCAGTGCCCCGGGGGTTGCAACTAATGAAAAACTGTTTTTT. Its translation: CSAPGVATNEKLFF.

This chain uses TRBV12-3 or TRBV12-4 with TRBJ2-1, with D possibly TRBD2 on 6 matching bases. The CDR3 is made up of 14 amino acids. Trimming shortened V by 5 bases and J by 5 bases, and 13 bases separated the two germline ends. In nucleotides, the CDR3 is TGTGCCAGCAGTCGACTAGGCTACAACAATGAGCAGTTCTTC. It specifies CASSRLGYNNEQFF.

This rearrangement joins TRBV27 to TRBJ1-4, with 7 bases matching TRBD1. This CDR3 comprises 13 residues. Germline lookup yields CDR1 MNHEY and CDR2 SMNVEV (reference sequence). V dropped 5 bases and J dropped 6; count of bases not matched to a gene: 3. The CDR3 nucleotides read TGTGCCAGCAGTGGCAGGGGGGATGAAAAACTGTTTTTT. Its translation: CASSGRGDEKLFF. The variable domain in full, completed from reference TRBV27 and TRBJ1-4, reads EAQVTQNPRYLITVTGKKLTVTCSQNMNHEYMSWYRQDPGLGLRQIYYSMNVEVTDKGDVPEGYKVSRKEKRNFPLILESPSPNQTSLYFCASSGRGDEKLFFGSGTQLSVL.

This clonotype was observed once. CDR3 coding DNA: TGCGCCAGCAGCTCCTCCATTTACGAGCAGTACTTC. Amino acids: CASSSSIYEQYF. V is TRBV5-1 and J is TRBJ2-7; D is unresolved. CDR1 is SGHRS, CDR2 YFSETQ, per germline. V was pared by 3 bases and J by 4 bases, with 8 bases between. CDR3 length: 12 amino acids.

The chain is built from TRBV20-1 and TRBJ1-2; D unclear. The CDR3 extends over 13 amino acids. Germline values: CDR1 DFQATT, CDR2 SNEGSKA (reference sequence). V lost 3 bases to trimming and J lost 2 bases, with 10 bases between them. The CDR3 region is CSARHSLNYGYTF. In DNA form, the CDR3 reads TGCAGTGCTAGGCACAGCCTAAACTATGGCTACACCTTC.

This chain joins TRBV12-3 or TRBV12-4 and TRBJ1-1; D is unclear. CDR3 length: 11 residues. V shed 5 bases and J shed 6 bases, with 7 bases lying between them. The chain's CDR3 is CASSRVSEAFF. CDR3 bases: TGTGCCAGCAGTCGGGTGTCTGAAGCTTTCTTT.

This rearrangement joins TRBV19 to TRBJ1-2; D ambiguous. V was clipped by 6 bases and J by 5 bases, with 10 bases between them. Germline loops: CDR1 LNHDA, CDR2 SQIVND (reference sequence). This CDR3 contains 12 residues. The CDR3 region is CASRADAYGYTF. The CDR3 nucleotides are TGTGCCAGTAGGGCTGACGCTTATGGCTACACCTTC.

V and J are TRBV20-1 and TRBJ2-5; perhaps TRBD2 as D (5 bases). This CDR3 region has 13 residues. Germline loops: CDR1 DFQATT, CDR2 SNEGSKA (reference sequence). Trimming left V 0 bases short and J 2 bases short, with 7 bases between. CDR3 nucleotides: TGCAGTGCTAGAGATCGGGGACAAGAGACCCAGTACTTC. Translation: CSARDRGQETQYF.

The V call is TRBV20-1, the J call TRBJ2-7; 12 bases align to TRBD1. The CDR3 contains 18 residues. CDR1 and CDR2 from the germline V gene are DFQATT and SNEGSKA (reference sequence). V shed 5 bases, J shed 3 bases, and the junction held 17 bases outside the gene matches. CDR3 sequence reads: CSADRPTGQGALGYEQYF. The CDR3 DNA reads as TGCAGTGCTGACAGACCAACGGGACAGGGGGCTCTGGGCTACGAGCAGTACTTC.

This chain connects TRBV4-2 to TRBJ2-7; 12 bases align to TRBD2. Trimming cost V 4 bases and J 6 bases; bases outside gene matches: 10. CDR1 LGHNA and CDR2 YNFKEQ come from the germline V gene. CDR3 size: 16 residues. CDR3: CASSRGLAGLPREQYF. The CDR3 coding sequence is TGTGCCAGCAGCCGCGGACTAGCGGGGCTTCCCCGCGAGCAGTACTTC.

This rearrangement joins TRBV12-3 or TRBV12-4 to TRBJ2-7; weak D call: TRBD2 (6 bases). This CDR3 has 14 residues. Trimming took 4 bases from V and 4 from J, leaving 14 bases between them. The CDR3 bases are TGTGCCAGCAGTTCTCCGGGACTGCGATACGAGCAGTACTTC. As protein: CASSSPGLRYEQYF.

This chain uses TRBV25-1 with TRBJ1-2; 9 bases agree with TRBD1. Per germline, CDR1 MGHDK and CDR2 SYGVNS. V lost 4 bases, J lost 3 bases, and 24 bases stayed unmatched. This CDR3 region has 21 residues. CDR3 DNA: TGTGCCAGCAGTGGTCGAGACAGGGGACAGGGTCGTCTCCGTCTAGACTATGGCTACACCTTC. The encoded protein is CASSGRDRGQGRLRLDYGYTF.

This sequence joins TRBV30 and TRBJ1-2; a weak D match, TRBD1 (5 bases). The germline V gene encodes CDR1 GTSNPN and CDR2 SVGIG (reference sequence). The CDR3 has 12 amino acids. Trimming removed 2 bases at V and 8 bases at J, with 12 bases between. The CDR3 region is CAWSPGPQGYTF. CDR3 coding DNA: TGTGCCTGGAGTCCGGGGCCACAGGGCTACACCTTC.

CDR3 sequence (DNA): TGTGCCAGTCCTTACCCCCCCGGGCCCCAGCCCAAAAACATTCAGTACTTC. Translated, it gives CASPYPPGPQPKNIQYF. The V and J genes are TRBV27 and TRBJ2-4; D ambiguous. CDR1 is MNHEY and CDR2 is SMNVEV in the germline V gene (reference sequence). This CDR3 is built from 17 residues. The V end lost 9 bases, the J end lost 2 bases, and 23 bases lay between the germline ends.

This chain joins TRBV3-1 and TRBJ2-1; TRBD2 matches 9 bases. Losses at the gene ends were 5 bases for V and 12 bases for J; bases not matched to a gene: 8. Germline CDR1 reads LGHDT; CDR2 reads YNNKEL (reference sequence). The CDR3 is made up of 13 amino acids. The CDR3 loop reads CASSERGARVQFF. The CDR3 DNA reads as TGTGCCAGCAGCGAGCGGGGGGCAAGGGTGCAGTTCTTC.